The text below deals with one T cell receptor (beta chain). Antigen specificity is unknown. The CDR3 extends over 13 amino acids. Germline lookup yields CDR1 ENHRY and CDR2 SYGVKD. The ends were cut back, 4 bases at V and 15 bases at J, with 20 bases in the middle. The record originates from a study of cytomegalovirus exposure and HLA in healthy donors. Overall study results and limits: The authors considered a cluster of highly shared sequence variants likely to be a sequencing artifact. CMV serostatus alone was available as immune exposure information. HLA alleles showed associations with some 17,000 TCR beta sequences in a later analysis, at a 0.05 false discovery rate.

The study ran its PCR with 60 Vbeta and 13 Jbeta primers. Method: immunoSEQ multiplex PCR; TCRdb's copy keeps in-frame clones and lacks some. The top ten hold roughly 7% of the sample, which has about 160,000 clones, 55% to 80% seen once. This sequence joins TRBV10-3 and TRBJ2-3; D is perhaps TRBD2 (5 bases). The sequenced sample was PBMCs. The receptor's source is a woman aged 55-69 years in good health and CMV-seropositive. CDR3 protein: CAISGHRTGDFYF. The CDR3 nucleotides read TGTGCCATCAGTGGCCACAGAACCGGGGATTTCTATTTT.